A single sample is the source of the 17 T cell receptor beta chains below, sequenced in a study of blood T cell repertoires in COVID-19. Profiling relied on immunoSEQ multiplex PCR, and the TCRdb table lists in-frame clones only, not all of them. The profile shows about 210,000 clones, approximately 86% of them singletons. Input material: PBMCs or T cells enriched from blood (not recorded which). The receptors were gathered from a woman in her forties with acute COVID-19.

The chain couples TRBV21-1 to TRBJ1-5; the table calls TRBD1, which could not be checked here. TRBV21-1 is listed as a pseudogene. The CDR3 totals 17 residues. The CDR3 loop reads CASSKGRFSTPNQPQHF. DNA for the CDR3: TGTGCCAGCAGCAAGGGCAGATTTAGTACCCCCAATCAGCCCCAGCATTTT.

The V gene is TRBV4-1, the J gene TRBJ2-1, with D maybe TRBD1 (6 bases). From germline, CDR1 is MGHRA and CDR2 YSYEKL. V was shortened by 5 bases and J by 6 bases, with 20 bases between the two germline ends. This CDR3 comprises 16 residues. CDR3 nucleotide sequence: TGCGCCAGCAGCGAAGGGGGAGTCCTCACCCTCAATGAGCAGTTCTTC. Translated, it gives CASSEGGVLTLNEQFF.

This clone appeared once. The chain uses TRBV18 and TRBJ2-1; 7 bases align to TRBD2. V was pared by 3 bases and J by 3 bases, with 8 bases of the junction left unmatched. Germline assignment: CDR1 KGHSH and CDR2 LQKENI. CDR3 size: 16 residues. The CDR3 is CASSPRTRGDYNEQFF. The CDR3 DNA sequence: TGTGCCAGCTCACCTCGGACTAGGGGAGACTACAATGAGCAGTTCTTC.

This clone was seen once. This chain links TRBV28 with TRBJ2-3, with TRBD1 matching 11 bases. CDR1 and CDR2 from the germline V gene are MDHEN and SYDVKM. There are 15 residues in the CDR3. Trimming removed 3 bases from V and 4 bases from J; junction bases left unmatched: 3. This CDR3 reads CASSFRTGGADTQYF. Here the CDR3 DNA reads TGTGCCAGCAGTTTCAGGACAGGGGGCGCAGATACGCAGTATTTT.

This chain connects TRBV4-3 to TRBJ2-7; TRBD2 matches 8 bases. The junction had 3 bases not matched to a gene; V was cut back by 0 bases and J by 5 bases. The CDR3 spans 14 residues. CDR1 is LGHNA, CDR2 YSLEER, per germline. CDR3 DNA sequence: TGCGCCAGCAGCCAAGAAGGACTAGCAAACGAGCAGTACTTC. Translating it yields CASSQEGLANEQYF.

For the CDR3, the DNA is TGTGCCAGCAGCCAATCCTGGAACACTGAAGCTTTCTTT. The encoded protein is CASSQSWNTEAFF. This sequence joins TRBV16 and TRBJ1-1; D not resolved. Trimming took 0 bases from V and 1 from J, leaving 3 bases between them. Germline-derived CDR1 and CDR2 are KGHSY and FQNENV. This CDR3 comprises 13 residues.

The chain joins TRBV7-2 to TRBJ2-7, with 8 bases that match TRBD2. Looked up from germline, CDR1 is SGHTA and CDR2 is FQGNSA. With V trimmed by 1 base and J by 2 bases, 7 bases remained unmatched. The CDR3 is 16 residues long. The CDR3 region has the DNA TGTGCCAGCAGCTTAGGGTCTAGCGGGCGGACCTACGAGCAGTACTTC. Its translation: CASSLGSSGRTYEQYF.

The genes are TRBV5-1 and TRBJ2-2; tentative D call: TRBD1 (6 bases). The CDR3 runs 14 residues. V was shortened by 2 bases and J by 7 bases, with 12 bases between the two germline ends. The V gene's germline CDR1 is SGHRS and CDR2 YFSETQ. The DNA of the CDR3 is TGCGCCAGCAGCTTTCAGGGGCGAGTCGGGGAGCTGTTTTTT. This gives the protein CASSFQGRVGELFF.

The chain has TRBV5-1 and TRBJ1-6; D might be TRBD1 (6 bases). The length of the CDR3 is 15 residues. Germline CDR1 is SGHRS and CDR2 is YFSETQ. V was trimmed by 4 bases and J by 4 bases, leaving 12 bases between them. The CDR3 reads CASSSRQVYNSPLHF. CDR3 sequence (DNA): TGCGCCAGCAGCAGTCGACAGGTTTATAATTCACCCCTCCACTTT.

The chain carries TRBV9 and TRBJ2-3; TRBD2 matches at 15 bases. This CDR3 is 17 amino acids long. After removal of 4 bases from V and 1 base from J, the junction contained 4 bases not matched to a gene. Germline-derived CDR1 and CDR2 are SGDLS and YYNGEE. The CDR3 is CASSTGLAGGGTDTQYF. DNA of the CDR3: TGTGCCAGCAGCACGGGACTAGCGGGAGGAGGCACAGATACGCAGTATTTT.

The V gene is TRBV4-1, the J gene TRBJ2-7; D is undetermined. The CDR3 runs to 13 residues. The V and J ends lost 0 bases and 3 bases respectively, with 6 bases between them. Germline V gene sequence: CDR1 MGHRA, CDR2 YSYEKL. The CDR3 reads CASSQDHSYEQYF. CDR3 bases: TGCGCCAGCAGCCAAGATCATAGCTACGAGCAGTACTTC.

The gene calls are TRBV5-1 and TRBJ1-1, with TRBD1 as a possible D gene (6 bases). CDR3 length: 14 amino acids. In germline, CDR1 is SGHRS, CDR2 YFSETQ. V lost 2 bases and J 1 base, leaving 9 bases between the germline ends. The CDR3 DNA follows: TGCGCCAGCAGCTTCCAGGGGAAGAACACTGAAGCTTTCTTT. This sequence encodes CASSFQGKNTEAFF.

This rearrangement joins TRBV30 to TRBJ1-1, with D tentatively TRBD1 (5 bases). The V and J ends lost 3 bases and 7 bases respectively, with 12 bases between them. The CDR3 loop spans 12 amino acids. In germline, CDR1 is GTSNPN, CDR2 SVGIG (reference sequence). Here the CDR3 DNA reads TGTGCCTGGAGCGACAGAAAATATGAAGCTTTCTTT. Its protein product is CAWSDRKYEAFF.

The chain couples TRBV11-2 to TRBJ2-2; no clear D gene. Germline V gene sequence: CDR1 SGHAT, CDR2 FQNNGV. The ends were cut back, 6 bases at V and 6 bases at J, with 5 bases in the middle. CDR3 length equals 11 residues. The CDR3 bases are TGTGCCAGCAGAGAGGCCGGGGAGCTGTTTTTT. This sequence encodes CASREAGELFF.

The chain carries TRBV7-9 and TRBJ1-3; D gene ambiguous. CDR1 is SEHNR, CDR2 FQNEAQ, per germline (reference sequence). The V gene lost 2 bases and the J gene lost 0 bases, with 17 bases spanning the gap. The CDR3 consists of 18 residues. CDR3 sequence reads: CASSLSRAATFSGNTIYF. The CDR3 bases are TGTGCCAGCAGCTTATCGAGGGCCGCGACCTTCTCTGGAAACACCATATATTTT.

The rearrangement joins TRBV27 to TRBJ2-1; the D gene is possibly TRBD1 (6 bases). Germline CDR1 reads MNHEY; CDR2 reads SMNVEV (reference sequence). V lost 2 bases and J 5 bases, leaving 13 bases between the germline ends. CDR3 size: 15 residues. CDR3 sequence reads: CASSLGVGGDNEQFF. The DNA of the CDR3 is TGTGCCAGCAGTTTAGGAGTAGGGGGTGACAATGAGCAGTTCTTC.

V gene TRBV4-1 combines with J gene TRBJ2-7; a weak D match, TRBD1 (6 bases). CDR1 MGHRA and CDR2 YSYEKL come from the germline V gene. The CDR3 extends over 16 amino acids. V was pared by 3 bases and J by 3 bases, with 18 bases between. The CDR3 sequence: CASSHSREGRGYEQYF. The CDR3 DNA reads TGCGCCAGCAGCCACTCCAGGGAAGGCAGGGGCTACGAGCAGTACTTC.